These 5 T cell receptor beta chains were all obtained from the same sample, sequenced in a study of blood T cell repertoires in COVID-19. Assay used: immunoSEQ multiplex PCR; TCRdb lists only in-frame clones, some missing. This repertoire shows 150,000 to 200,000 clones, around four fifths found once; its top ten account for roughly 15%. What was sequenced was peripheral blood. These receptors all come from a woman in her sixties or seventies with COVID-19, enrolled during active disease.

In its sample, this clone was seen once. V usage is TRBV4-1 and J usage is TRBJ1-1; the D is unclear. This CDR3 is built from 17 residues. Germline V gene data show CDR1 as MGHRA and CDR2 as YSYEKL. Trimming left V 0 bases short and J 7 bases short, with 21 bases between. Here the CDR3 DNA reads TGCGCCAGCAGCCAAGATTATATTGGAGGGCAGGATGGTGAAGCTTTCTTT. Residues: CASSQDYIGGQDGEAFF.

This clone turned up a few times. The V gene is TRBV27, the J gene TRBJ1-5; a weak D match, TRBD1 (5 bases). Per germline, CDR1 MNHEY and CDR2 SMNVEV (reference sequence). The germline V and J ends were trimmed by 6 bases and 0 bases, with 18 bases remaining between them. The CDR3 runs to 17 residues. The CDR3 region is CASSKGLDGYSNQPQHF. The CDR3 DNA reads as TGTGCCAGCAGCAAGGGGTTAGATGGTTATAGCAATCAGCCCCAGCATTTT.

The chain recombines TRBV2 with TRBJ2-5; TRBD1 matches 7 bases. The CDR3 runs 14 residues. V lost 4 bases to trimming and J lost 6 bases; unmatched junction nucleotides: 8. CDR1 SNHLY and CDR2 FYNNEI come from the germline V gene. The CDR3 coding sequence is TGTGCCAGCAGTGTAGGGTCAGGGGGAAAGACCCAGTACTTC. It codes for CASSVGSGGKTQYF.

Only one count was recorded for this clone. J is TRBJ2-7 and V is TRBV21-1; the table's D call, TRBD1, was not checked against the DNA. TRBV21-1 is listed as a pseudogene. The CDR3 covers 20 residues. CDR3 region: CASSKVIPTHRDRGRYEQYV. CDR3 DNA: TGTGCCAGCAGCAAAGTAATACCTACCCACCGGGACAGGGGGAGGTACGAGCAGTACGTC.

The V and J genes are TRBV6-6 and TRBJ2-1; 9 bases line up with TRBD2. V dropped 6 bases and J dropped 9; count of bases not matched to a gene: 9. The CDR3 totals 14 residues. Germline values: CDR1 MNHNY, CDR2 SVGAGI (reference sequence). The CDR3 nucleotides read TGTGCCAGCAGCGCCTCGCGGGAGGGCGTTGAGCAGTTCTTC. Translation gives CASSASREGVEQFF.